This TCR beta chain appears in the sequencing data of a study of T cell responses to AZD1222 COVID-19 vaccine. Notes on the study in general: Donors skewed white British and female; clonal diversity was possibly underestimated. Researchers took repertoire samples only after the peak T cell response had come.

Only in-frame clones appear in the TCRdb table, and some are missing; sequencing was by immunoSEQ multiplex PCR. The profile covers 90,000 to 120,000 clones, with approximately 89% appearing a single time and about 3% taken by the ten largest. To note about this clone: Its matching antigen is unknown.

Trimming pared 10 bases from V and 4 bases from J, leaving 10 bases between. The CDR3 spans 11 residues. Germline V gene sequence: CDR1 MNHEY, CDR2 SVGAGI. The J gene is TRBJ1-2, the V gene TRBV6-5, with D possibly matching TRBD1 (6 bases). This specimen consisted of peripheral blood, obtained on day 0 of MenACWY control vaccination. The source of this sequence is an adult in good health. The DNA for the CDR3 is TGTGCCACAAGGACAGCCTATGGCTACACCTTC. It specifies CATRTAYGYTF.